The clone carrying this T cell receptor (beta chain) has a handful of counts. Its matching antigen is unknown. This CDR3 region has 14 residues. Germline lookup yields CDR1 MDHEN and CDR2 SYDVKM. Trimming cost V 6 bases and J 4 bases, with 12 bases left between them. This sample was taken from a study of response to subunit inactivated influenza vaccine. Findings and caveats of the study: Authors suggested seasonal influenza vaccinations each recruit few new T cells.

TCRdb re-analysed the RT-PCR reads in MiXCR, keeping a single row per CDR3 protein. The data show around 650,000 distinct CDR3 sequences, more than 15% seen once. This rearrangement joins TRBV28 to TRBJ2-2; D might be TRBD2 (6 bases). The sequences come from PBMCs from blood, collected about 12 days after vaccination. The TCR sequence derives from a man aged 50 or older who received an inactivated influenza vaccine. CDR3 sequence (DNA): TGTGCCAGCAGCACCGGGACTCTCACCGGGGAGCTGTTTTTT. The encoded protein is CASSTGTLTGELFF. Filled out from reference TRBV28 and TRBJ2-2, the complete variable domain reads DVKVTQSSRYLVKRTGEKVFLECVQDMDHENMFWYRQDPGLGLRLIYFSYDVKMKEKGDIPEGYSVSREKKERFSLILESASTNQTSMYLCASSTGTLTGELFFGEGSRLTVL.